The 6 T cell receptor beta chains below were found in one sample sequenced in a study of blood T cell repertoires in COVID-19. Sequenced by immunoSEQ multiplex PCR; TCRdb stores in-frame clones only, minus some. This sample has 43,000 or so clones, with 85% to 95% found just once. Sequenced: peripheral blood. Receptors originate from a human donor in a cohort sampled during active COVID-19.

The genes are TRBV5-1 and TRBJ2-5; unclear D gene. The CDR3 runs 13 residues. Germline V CDR1 and CDR2: SGHRS, YFSETQ. The V end was cut by 0 bases, the J end by 2 bases, with 5 bases between. The CDR3 loop is CASSLGQQETQYF. The CDR3 DNA reads as TGCGCCAGCAGCTTGGGGCAGCAAGAGACCCAGTACTTC.

J is TRBJ2-4 and V is TRBV5-1; TRBD1 matches 11 bases. CDR3 length equals 15 residues. Trimming at V came to 4 bases and at J to 8 bases, leaving 8 bases not matched to a gene. Germline values: CDR1 SGHRS, CDR2 YFSETQ. The CDR3 DNA is TGCGCCAGCAGCCGTTCCGGGACAGGGGGTGACATTCAGTACTTC. Its translation is CASSRSGTGGDIQYF.

The chain joins TRBV5-6 to TRBJ2-7; D unclear. The germline V and J ends were trimmed by 4 bases and 6 bases, with 14 bases remaining between them. This CDR3 region has 13 residues. Germline values: CDR1 SGHDT, CDR2 YYEEEE. Written as DNA, the CDR3 is TGTGCCAGCAGCGCCCCCTGGCCCGTCGAGCAGTACTTC. Amino acids: CASSAPWPVEQYF.

V usage is TRBV5-1 and J usage is TRBJ1-3; possibly TRBD1 for D (6 bases). Germline V gene sequence: CDR1 SGHRS, CDR2 YFSETQ. V was clipped by 3 bases and J by 4 bases, with 14 bases between them. The CDR3 is 15 residues long. The CDR3 sequence: CASSSQTGYGNTIYF. In DNA, the CDR3 is TGCGCCAGCAGCTCCCAAACAGGGTACGGAAACACCATATATTTT.

This chain connects TRBV6-1 to TRBJ1-4; 10 bases are shared with TRBD1. V lost 1 base to trimming and J lost 6 bases; unmatched junction nucleotides: 2. The germline gives CDR1 MNHNS, CDR2 SASEGT. CDR3 length: 15 amino acids. The CDR3 here is CASSEGQGAYEKLFF. CDR3 DNA sequence: TGTGCCAGCAGTGAAGGACAGGGGGCTTATGAAAAACTGTTTTTT.

The J gene is TRBJ2-2, the V gene TRBV4-1, with 7 bases matching TRBD1. This CDR3 has 15 residues. J was trimmed by 5 bases and V by 6 bases; bases with no gene match: 9. Germline CDR1 and CDR2: MGHRA and YSYEKL. The CDR3 sequence is CASSRDRGNTGELFF. The CDR3 DNA reads TGCGCCAGCAGTCGGGACAGAGGGAATACCGGGGAGCTGTTTTTT.